What follows are 28 T cell receptor beta chains derived from one specimen sequenced in a study of response to subunit inactivated influenza vaccine. TCRdb ran MiXCR on the RT-PCR reads and lists one entry per CDR3 protein. The profile shows 400,000 to 650,000 distinct CDR3 sequences, about 7.2% of them singletons. The sample in question was PBMCs from blood, obtained 23 to 25 months after vaccination. The receptors originated from a man aged 45 to 75 who received an inactivated influenza vaccine.

This clonotype came up a few times. The chain is built from TRBV5-5 and TRBJ1-5, with D possibly being TRBD1 (5 bases). This CDR3 is 16 amino acids long. The V and J ends lost 2 bases and 2 bases respectively, with 14 bases between them. Germline CDR1 reads SGHKS; CDR2 reads YYEKEE (reference sequence). The CDR3 loop is CASSFNGGSGNQPQHF. The CDR3, as DNA: TGTGCCAGCAGCTTTAACGGGGGAAGCGGCAATCAGCCCCAGCATTTT.

This clonotype was counted at least ten times. The V and J genes are TRBV21-1 and TRBJ2-5; the listed D gene, TRBD2, was not tested against the DNA. TRBV21-1 is marked as a pseudogene. This CDR3 has 14 amino acids. The CDR3 is CASSKGQGGETQYF. CDR3 nucleotide sequence: TGTGCCAGCAGCAAAGGACAAGGCGGGGAGACCCAGTACTTC.

This clonotype was found a few times. The J gene is TRBJ1-2, the V gene TRBV4-3, with 7 bases fitting TRBD1. Germline CDR1 LGHNA, CDR2 YSLEER. The CDR3 is 19 residues long. V was clipped by 4 bases and J by 0 bases; unmatched bases: 17. CDR3 loop: CASSRMGMTGTASNYGYTF. The CDR3 coding sequence is TGCGCCAGCAGCCGGATGGGAATGACCGGGACAGCATCTAACTATGGCTACACCTTC.

The rearrangement links TRBV5-1 to TRBJ2-3; 8 bases match TRBD2. Germline values: CDR1 SGHRS, CDR2 YFSETQ. Unmatched junction bases numbered 10, after V lost 4 bases and J lost 6 bases. The CDR3 totals 15 residues. The CDR3 sequence: CASSPWGLETDTQYF. The CDR3 DNA is TGCGCCAGCAGCCCATGGGGACTAGAGACTGATACGCAGTATTTT.

The table lists this clonotype with a few counts. V usage is TRBV7-2 and J usage is TRBJ2-3, with TRBD2 identical over 11 bases. The germline V gene has CDR1 SGHTA and CDR2 FQGNSA. V lost 6 bases, J lost 7 bases, and 12 bases stayed unmatched. This CDR3 contains 16 residues. The chain's CDR3 is CASSTLAGDPTYTQYF. The CDR3 DNA is TGTGCCAGCAGTACACTAGCGGGAGACCCCACGTATACGCAGTATTTT. The full variable domain, completed using reference TRBV7-2 and TRBJ2-3, is GAGVSQSPSNKVTEKGKDVELRCDPISGHTALYWYRQSLGQGLEFLIYFQGNSAPDKSGLPSDRFSAERTGGSVSTLTIQRTQQEDSAVYLCASSTLAGDPTYTQYFGPGTRLTVL.

V gene TRBV20-1 combines with J gene TRBJ1-5, with a tentative D call TRBD1 (5 bases). The V and J ends lost 1 base and 3 bases respectively, with 7 bases between them. Germline V gives CDR1 DFQATT, CDR2 SNEGSKA (reference sequence). This CDR3 is 13 amino acids long. The CDR3 DNA reads as TGCAGTGCTAGAGGGGGGATCAATCAGCCCCAGCATTTT. This encodes CSARGGINQPQHF.

This clonotype has only a few counts. The rearrangement uses TRBV5-1 and TRBJ2-1; D is unclear. This CDR3 spans 17 amino acids. The ends were cut back, 4 bases at V and 3 bases at J, with 20 bases in the middle. Germline-derived CDR1 and CDR2 are SGHRS and YFSETQ. The CDR3 is CASSPESGGVSYNEQFF. Here the CDR3 DNA reads TGCGCCAGCAGCCCGGAATCGGGTGGGGTGAGCTACAATGAGCAGTTCTTC.

This clonotype was counted many times. The rearrangement joins TRBV20-1 to TRBJ2-7; 8 bases fit TRBD2. The trim removed 6 bases at V and 2 bases at J, leaving 3 bases unmatched. The germline CDR1 and CDR2 sequences are DFQATT and SNEGSKA (reference sequence). The CDR3 consists of 12 residues. The DNA of the CDR3 is TGCAGTGCGCGGGGGGCCCCCTACGAGCAGTACTTC. It translates to CSARGAPYEQYF.

CDR3: CASSYSTGGRYEQYF. DNA for the CDR3: TGTGCCAGCAGTTACTCGACAGGGGGCAGGTACGAGCAGTACTTC. The chain combines TRBV6-5 with TRBJ2-7; TRBD1 matches 10 bases. Losses at the gene ends were 0 bases for V and 4 bases for J; bases not matched to a gene: 3. The CDR3 is 15 amino acids. Germline V lookup: CDR1 MNHEY, CDR2 SVGAGI.

This clonotype occurred many times. The V call is TRBV20-1, the J call TRBJ2-1; D gene unclear. The V end lost 5 bases, the J end lost 8 bases, and 13 bases lay between the germline ends. The CDR3 totals 12 residues. Germline CDR1 DFQATT, CDR2 SNEGSKA (reference sequence). The CDR3 DNA reads TGCAGTGCTTCACCAGGCAACCATGAGCAGTTCTTC. Protein product: CSASPGNHEQFF.

This clonotype was picked up many times. This chain links TRBV10-3 with TRBJ1-1; a possible D gene is TRBD1 (5 bases). In germline, CDR1 is ENHRY, CDR2 SYGVKD. The CDR3 is made up of 13 amino acids. Deletions cut 6 bases from V and 1 base from J, with 9 bases between. CDR3 residues: CAIRGTGNTEAFF. The CDR3 coding sequence is TGTGCCATCAGGGGGACGGGGAACACTGAAGCTTTCTTT.

The DNA for the CDR3 is TGCGCCAGCAGAGCCTGGGACAGTCCAACGAACACTGAAGCTTTCTTT. The encoded protein is CASRAWDSPTNTEAFF. The chain employs TRBV10-2 and TRBJ1-1; TRBD1 matches 7 bases. The CDR3 contains 16 residues. V lost 6 bases, J lost 1 base, and 11 bases stayed unmatched. CDR1 is WSHSY and CDR2 is SAAADI in the germline V gene.

This chain joins TRBV5-5 and TRBJ1-4, with D perhaps matching TRBD1 (6 bases). CDR3 length: 14 residues. V lost 4 bases and J lost 7, with 14 bases in between. CDR1 is SGHKS and CDR2 is YYEKEE in the germline V gene (reference sequence). Here the CDR3 reads CASSKIFRGEKLFF. The CDR3 DNA reads as TGTGCCAGCAGCAAGATTTTCAGGGGTGAAAAACTGTTTTTT.

This clonotype was counted ten times or more. This sequence joins TRBV9 and TRBJ2-1; 8 bases align to TRBD2. The trim removed 0 bases at V and 8 bases at J, leaving 7 bases unmatched. CDR3 length equals 15 residues. The germline gives CDR1 SGDLS, CDR2 YYNGEE. CDR3 bases: TGTGCCAGCAGCGTAGTCAGCGGGAGTCAGGATGAGCAGTTCTTC. Amino acids: CASSVVSGSQDEQFF.

V gene TRBV4-3 combines with J gene TRBJ2-5; D possibly corresponds to TRBD2 (6 bases). CDR1 and CDR2 (germline): LGHNA, YSLEER. The ends were cut back, 0 bases at V and 5 bases at J, with 16 bases in the middle. CDR3 length equals 16 residues. This CDR3 reads CASSQDFGLARETQYF. The DNA of the CDR3 is TGCGCCAGCAGCCAAGATTTCGGGCTAGCGAGGGAGACCCAGTACTTC.

The rearrangement links TRBV7-9 to TRBJ2-1, with 13 bases aligning to TRBD2. Germline CDR1 and CDR2: SEHNR and FQNEAQ (reference sequence). The ends lost 7 bases at V and 9 bases at J; junction bases unmatched: 9. The CDR3 covers 15 residues. This CDR3 is CASTQPGLAGSEQFF. CDR3 sequence (DNA): TGTGCCAGCACGCAACCGGGACTAGCGGGATCTGAGCAGTTCTTC.

The chain recombines TRBV7-9 with TRBJ1-5, with D perhaps TRBD1 (5 bases). Deletions cut 5 bases from V and 0 bases from J, with 17 bases between. Per the germline V gene, CDR1 is SEHNR and CDR2 is FQNEAQ (reference sequence). There are 17 residues in the CDR3. CDR3 in DNA: TGTGCCAGCAGCCCGAATCGACAGAGATATAGCAATCAGCCCCAGCATTTT. As protein: CASSPNRQRYSNQPQHF.

This clonotype was found a few times. The chain carries TRBV5-1 and TRBJ2-2; D unresolved. Looked up from germline, CDR1 is SGHRS and CDR2 is YFSETQ. This CDR3 region has 14 residues. Trimming took 2 bases from V and 5 from J, leaving 10 bases between them. CDR3 sequence reads: CASSFPLRTGELFF. CDR3 in DNA: TGCGCCAGCAGCTTTCCCCTCCGGACCGGGGAGCTGTTTTTT.

The rearrangement links TRBV10-3 to TRBJ2-5; D ambiguous. Germline V lookup: CDR1 ENHRY, CDR2 SYGVKD. Trimming stripped 4 bases from V and 5 bases from J, with 11 bases between. The CDR3 spans 13 residues. CDR3 nucleotide sequence: TGTGCCATCAGTGCTTCAGGCCCTGAGACCCAGTACTTC. Protein product: CAISASGPETQYF.

At least ten counts were recorded for this clonotype. The rearrangement links TRBV20-1 to TRBJ1-5; tentative D call: TRBD1 (5 bases). The V gene lost 3 bases and the J gene lost 3 bases, with 9 bases spanning the gap. The CDR3 runs 13 residues. CDR1 and CDR2 (germline): DFQATT, SNEGSKA (reference sequence). In DNA, the CDR3 is TGCAGTGCTAGGGACACATCCAATCAGCCCCAGCATTTT. This gives the protein CSARDTSNQPQHF.

The chain couples TRBV30 to TRBJ2-3; 8 bases map to TRBD2. J was trimmed by 3 bases and V by 8 bases; bases with no gene match: 7. CDR1 is GTSNPN and CDR2 is SVGIG in the germline V gene (reference sequence). This CDR3 is 13 amino acids long. For the CDR3, the DNA is TGTGCCATTAGCGGGGATTGGACAGATACGCAGTATTTT. Protein sequence: CAISGDWTDTQYF.

The rearrangement uses TRBV7-2 and TRBJ2-3; 8 bases line up with TRBD1. The germline gives CDR1 SGHTA, CDR2 FQGNSA. Trimming took 5 bases from V and 7 from J; bases not matched to a gene: 8. There are 14 residues in the CDR3. CDR3 coding DNA: TGTGCCAGCAGCGACGGACAGGGCGCCTATACGCAGTATTTT. It encodes CASSDGQGAYTQYF.

There are many counts of this clonotype. The CDR3 DNA is TGTGCCAGCAGTCCGGGACTAGCGCCTGCCTACGAGCAGTACTTC. It encodes CASSPGLAPAYEQYF. V is TRBV12-3 or TRBV12-4 and J is TRBJ2-7; 10 bases match TRBD2. V trimming: 5 bases; J trimming: 2 bases; junction bases outside the gene matches: 6. There are 15 residues in the CDR3.

CDR3 bases: TGTGCCAGCAGCTACGACTCCCCGGGTGAGCAGTTCTTC. Translating it yields CASSYDSPGEQFF. The chain couples TRBV7-3 to TRBJ2-1, with no clear D. Germline CDR1 SGHTA, CDR2 FQGTGA. The CDR3 runs 13 residues. The V gene lost 4 bases and the J gene lost 9 bases, with 13 bases spanning the gap.

This clonotype was detected many times. CDR3 residues: CASSVGGHRNSPLHF. The CDR3 DNA follows: TGTGCCAGCAGCGTGGGGGGACACCGGAATTCACCCCTCCACTTT. J is TRBJ1-6 and V is TRBV11-2; D might be TRBD1 (6 bases). CDR1 and CDR2 from the germline V gene are SGHAT and FQNNGV. V gave up 5 bases and J gave up 7 bases, with 15 bases separating them. The CDR3 has 15 residues.

This clonotype was seen only a few times. This rearrangement joins TRBV28 to TRBJ1-2; D is perhaps TRBD1 (5 bases). CDR1 and CDR2 from the germline V gene are MDHEN and SYDVKM. CDR3 length: 13 amino acids. Trimming removed 3 bases at V and 8 bases at J, with 13 bases between. The CDR3 sequence: CASSFLGDIGYTF. CDR3 coding DNA: TGTGCCAGCAGTTTTTTAGGGGATATCGGCTACACCTTC.

This clonotype appeared many times. The rearrangement joins TRBV12-3 or TRBV12-4 to TRBJ2-7, with 15 bases identical to TRBD2. This CDR3 contains 17 residues. Unmatched junction bases numbered 7, after V lost 5 bases and J lost 2 bases. CDR3 nucleotide sequence: TGTGCCAGCAGTGATTATAGGACTAGCGGGAGGGCCTACGAGCAGTACTTC. As protein: CASSDYRTSGRAYEQYF.

This clonotype occurred a few times. J is TRBJ2-3 and V is TRBV9; unclear D gene. V was pared by 1 base and J by 6 bases, with 18 bases between. CDR3 length: 16 amino acids. Germline CDR1 and CDR2: SGDLS and YYNGEE. The CDR3 sequence is CASSVFPSARVDTQYF. The CDR3 region has the DNA TGTGCCAGCAGCGTATTCCCCAGCGCGCGTGTGGATACGCAGTATTTT.